The next 28 T cell receptor beta chains were all read from a single sample in a study of blood T cell repertoires in COVID-19. The data were produced by immunoSEQ multiplex PCR, yet TCRdb's version contains in-frame clones alone and is incomplete. The sample holds about 97,000 clones, roughly 90% seen once. The sequencing sample was made of peripheral blood. Every receptor here comes from a woman between 50 and 59 years old with COVID-19, enrolled during active disease.

The chain joins TRBV6-5 to TRBJ2-2; perhaps TRBD2 as D (5 bases). The CDR3 totals 14 residues. V lost 4 bases and J lost 4, with 10 bases in between. Germline loops: CDR1 MNHEY, CDR2 SVGAGI. Here the CDR3 reads CASSFPRGTGELFF. CDR3 DNA sequence: TGTGCCAGCAGTTTTCCCCGGGGCACCGGGGAGCTGTTTTTT.

The V and J genes are TRBV6-6 and TRBJ1-6; no clear D. Germline CDR1 MNHNY, CDR2 SVGAGI (reference sequence). The CDR3 has 15 amino acids. Trimming removed 0 bases from V and 7 bases from J, with 10 bases in between. The CDR3 here is CASSYSTGTNSPLHF. For the CDR3, the DNA is TGTGCCAGCAGTTACTCAACTGGTACGAATTCACCCCTCCACTTT.

The rearrangement uses TRBV5-1 and TRBJ2-1, with a possible D match to TRBD1 (6 bases). Germline CDR1 is SGHRS and CDR2 is YFSETQ. This CDR3 has 14 residues. Trimming cost V 3 bases and J 6 bases, with 13 bases left between them. The CDR3 DNA reads TGCGCCAGCAGCTCGAACAGGGAGCCCAATGAGCAGTTCTTC. This gives the protein CASSSNREPNEQFF.

This clone was seen only once. The chain joins TRBV30 to TRBJ1-1; D may be TRBD1 (6 bases). The V gene's germline CDR1 is GTSNPN and CDR2 SVGIG (reference sequence). V was shortened by 2 bases and J by 5 bases, with 21 bases between the two germline ends. The CDR3 is 16 residues long. The CDR3 DNA sequence: TGTGCCTGGAGTCAAACCGCAGGGGCAATTCGGACTGAAGCTTTCTTT. This encodes CAWSQTAGAIRTEAFF.

V gene TRBV7-2 combines with J gene TRBJ1-2; D not resolved. Germline values: CDR1 SGHTA, CDR2 FQGNSA. With 3 bases removed from V and 6 bases from J, the gap between germline ends came to 11 bases. This CDR3 is built from 13 residues. The CDR3 region has the DNA TGTGCCAGCAGCTTCGCAGACTTCGATGGCTACACCTTC. It yields the protein CASSFADFDGYTF.

The chain uses TRBV7-6 and TRBJ1-2, with a tentative D call TRBD1 (6 bases). There are 14 residues in the CDR3. Trimming took off 5 bases at V and 4 bases at J, with 14 bases between the two ends. The V gene's germline CDR1 is SGHVS and CDR2 FNYEAQ. This chain's CDR3 is CASSQWGGSYGYTF. The DNA for the CDR3 is TGTGCCAGCAGCCAATGGGGGGGCAGCTATGGCTACACCTTC.

This clone was counted a single time. The chain carries TRBV4-2 and TRBJ2-1; 10 nucleotides line up with TRBD2. V dropped 0 bases and J dropped 2; count of bases not matched to a gene: 1. The length of the CDR3 is 16 residues. Germline-derived CDR1 and CDR2 are LGHNA and YNFKEQ. The chain's CDR3 is CASSQELAGAYNEQFF. CDR3 bases: TGTGCCAGCAGCCAAGAGCTAGCGGGGGCCTACAATGAGCAGTTCTTC.

The V and J genes are TRBV7-2 and TRBJ1-2; perhaps TRBD1 as D (5 bases). This CDR3 has 14 residues. Germline V lookup: CDR1 SGHTA, CDR2 FQGNSA. Trimming took off 5 bases at V and 2 bases at J, with 12 bases between the two ends. The CDR3: CASSLQRTNYGYTF. CDR3 bases: TGTGCCAGCAGCCTACAAAGGACAAACTATGGCTACACCTTC. Full variable domain (rest looked up from reference TRBV7-2 and TRBJ1-2): GAGVSQSPSNKVTEKGKDVELRCDPISGHTALYWYRQSLGQGLEFLIYFQGNSAPDKSGLPSDRFSAERTGGSVSTLTIQRTQQEDSAVYLCASSLQRTNYGYTFGSGTRLTVV.

The chain uses TRBV6-5 and TRBJ2-5; D unresolved. Trimming took off 3 bases at V and 2 bases at J, with 10 bases between the two ends. CDR1 is MNHEY and CDR2 is SVGAGI in the germline V gene. CDR3 length: 14 amino acids. The CDR3 loop reads CASSYWSGQETQYF. Written as DNA, the CDR3 is TGTGCCAGCAGTTATTGGTCCGGGCAAGAGACCCAGTACTTC.

This clone occurred a few times. The chain joins TRBV6-1 to TRBJ2-3; D may be TRBD2 (6 bases). CDR3 size: 15 residues. The V gene's germline CDR1 is MNHNS and CDR2 SASEGT. Trimming removed 3 bases from V and 0 bases from J, with 10 bases in between. The CDR3, as DNA: TGTGCCAGCAGTGAGTTTGGGACTAGCACAGATACGCAGTATTTT. It encodes CASSEFGTSTDTQYF.

The chain links TRBV18 to TRBJ1-1; D is perhaps TRBD1 (5 bases). CDR1 and CDR2 from the germline V gene are KGHSH and LQKENI. There are 14 residues in the CDR3. With 2 bases removed from V and 4 bases from J, the gap between germline ends came to 11 bases. CDR3 loop: CASSPGAIGTEAFF. DNA of the CDR3: TGTGCCAGCTCACCAGGGGCGATCGGCACTGAAGCTTTCTTT.

This clone turned up a few times. The chain has TRBV6-1 and TRBJ1-1; 7 bases line up with TRBD1. J gave up 5 bases and V 2 bases, and 5 bases lay outside the gene matches. This CDR3 is built from 14 residues. Germline assignment: CDR1 MNHNS and CDR2 SASEGT. CDR3 loop: CASSENPGGTEAFF. Here the CDR3 DNA reads TGTGCCAGCAGTGAAAACCCAGGGGGTACTGAAGCTTTCTTT.

This clone was counted only a few times. This chain uses TRBV12-3 or TRBV12-4 with TRBJ1-5; D remains ambiguous. Trimming took 8 bases from V and 5 from J, leaving 13 bases between them. CDR3 length: 13 residues. CDR3: CASCSRSYQPQHF. The CDR3 bases are TGTGCCAGCTGCTCCCGGTCCTATCAGCCCCAGCATTTT.

The chain is built from TRBV29-1 and TRBJ2-7, with 11 bases aligning to TRBD1. V lost 7 bases and J lost 3; bases outside the gene matches: 5. This CDR3 has 13 amino acids. The germline V gene encodes CDR1 SQVTM and CDR2 ANQGSEA. DNA for the CDR3: TGCAGCGCCCAGGACAGGGGGCACTACGAGCAGTACTTC. It encodes CSAQDRGHYEQYF.

The V call is TRBV19, the J call TRBJ2-5; the match to TRBD2 covers 7 bases. Looked up from germline, CDR1 is LNHDA and CDR2 is SQIVND (reference sequence). The CDR3 spans 15 residues. V trimming: 2 bases; J trimming: 5 bases; junction bases outside the gene matches: 8. The CDR3 protein is CASSIRTTGGETQYF. CDR3 sequence (DNA): TGTGCCAGTAGTATAAGGACTACCGGGGGGGAGACCCAGTACTTC.

Details on this clone: Its ends do not fully match the called genes, so a read error is possible. The chain combines TRBV10-2 with TRBJ1-6, with 7 bases identical to TRBD1. CDR1 is WSHSY and CDR2 is SAAADI in the germline V gene. This CDR3 has 16 residues. The CDR3 DNA is TGCGCCAGCAGTGAGCCCAGGGGGAGAAATAATCCACCCCTCCACTTT. This sequence encodes CASSEPRGRNNPPLHF.

J is TRBJ2-3 and V is TRBV30; 7 bases fit TRBD1. After removal of 4 bases from V and 0 bases from J, the junction contained 4 bases not matched to a gene. Looked up from germline, CDR1 is GTSNPN and CDR2 is SVGIG (reference sequence). The CDR3 spans 14 residues. The CDR3 sequence is CAWISQGSTDTQYF. CDR3 DNA: TGTGCCTGGATATCACAGGGGAGCACAGATACGCAGTATTTT.

V and J are TRBV5-1 and TRBJ2-7; the D gene is possibly TRBD2 (6 bases). The CDR3 consists of 13 residues. The germline V gene encodes CDR1 SGHRS and CDR2 YFSETQ. V gave up 7 bases and J gave up 3 bases, with 14 bases separating them. The CDR3 DNA follows: TGCGCCAGCGCCGGGACTCCAAGCTACGAGCAGTACTTC. Translating gives CASAGTPSYEQYF.

The chain joins TRBV9 to TRBJ1-2, with 9 nucleotides matching TRBD1. V lost 4 bases to trimming and J lost 4 bases; unmatched junction nucleotides: 5. The CDR3 covers 14 residues. Looked up from germline, CDR1 is SGDLS and CDR2 is YYNGEE. CDR3 residues: CASSNPTGGYGYTF. In DNA form, the CDR3 reads TGTGCCAGCAGCAACCCGACAGGGGGCTATGGCTACACCTTC.

The DNA for the CDR3 is TGTGCTAGTGGTACCGGACAGGGGTCTAACTATGGCTACACCTTC. It codes for CASGTGQGSNYGYTF. This chain connects TRBV12-5 to TRBJ1-2; TRBD1 matches 9 bases. CDR3 length: 15 residues. The V gene end was trimmed by 5 bases and the J gene end by 0 bases; junction bases not matched to a gene: 4. Germline assignment: CDR1 LGHNT and CDR2 FRNRAP.

The chain recombines TRBV5-4 with TRBJ2-6; the D gene is possibly TRBD1 (7 bases). Germline V CDR1 and CDR2: SGHNT, YYREEE (reference sequence). The CDR3 contains 18 residues. The germline V and J ends were trimmed by 4 bases and 0 bases, with 17 bases remaining between them. This CDR3 reads CASSPPGGRTSGANVLTF. The CDR3 coding sequence is TGTGCCAGCAGCCCACCAGGGGGGAGGACCTCTGGGGCCAACGTCCTGACTTTC.

The J gene is TRBJ1-2, the V gene TRBV7-2; perhaps TRBD1 as D (5 bases). V gave up 1 base and J gave up 0 bases, with 12 bases separating them. CDR1 SGHTA and CDR2 FQGNSA come from the germline V gene. This CDR3 has 16 residues. The CDR3 sequence is CASSLVGGSSNYGYTF. The CDR3 DNA follows: TGTGCCAGCAGCTTAGTGGGGGGGTCTTCTAACTATGGCTACACCTTC.

This sequence joins TRBV12-5 and TRBJ1-2; TRBD1 is a possible D gene (6 bases). V gave up 2 bases and J gave up 3 bases, with 10 bases separating them. The CDR3 covers 14 residues. Germline-derived CDR1 and CDR2 are LGHNT and FRNRAP. DNA of the CDR3: TGTGCTAGTGGTTTGTTCAGGGGTGACTATGGCTACACCTTC. Residues: CASGLFRGDYGYTF.

CDR3: CASSYTGGGTEAFF. The CDR3, as DNA: TGTGCCAGCAGTTACACAGGGGGAGGTACTGAAGCTTTCTTT. The genes are TRBV6-2 or TRBV6-3 and TRBJ1-1; TRBD1 agrees at 8 bases. With V trimmed by 2 bases and J by 5 bases, 4 bases remained unmatched. The germline V gene has CDR1 MNHEY and CDR2 SVGEGT. The CDR3 totals 14 residues.

The chain links TRBV30 to TRBJ1-5, with D possibly matching TRBD1 (6 bases). CDR3 length equals 13 residues. Germline CDR1 is GTSNPN and CDR2 is SVGIG (reference sequence). V dropped 0 bases and J dropped 5 bases, with 8 bases sitting between them. Here the CDR3 reads CAWSVQGHQPQHF. The CDR3 DNA is TGTGCCTGGAGTGTACAGGGTCATCAGCCCCAGCATTTT.

The genes are TRBV11-1 and TRBJ2-5; the match to TRBD1 covers 7 bases. This CDR3 has 14 residues. Losses at the gene ends were 6 bases for V and 5 bases for J; bases not matched to a gene: 9. Germline V gives CDR1 SGHAT, CDR2 FQDESV (reference sequence). CDR3 bases: TGTGCCAGCAGAGACTGGGACAGAGGGGAGACCCAGTACTTC. Translated: CASRDWDRGETQYF.

The chain joins TRBV6-6 to TRBJ2-3, with 10 bases aligning to TRBD2. Germline-derived CDR1 and CDR2 are MNHNY and SVGAGI (reference sequence). This CDR3 is built from 16 residues. Trimming removed 5 bases from V and 1 base from J; junction bases left unmatched: 6. This CDR3 reads CASSPPSGGRTDTQYF. The CDR3 nucleotides read TGTGCCAGCAGTCCGCCTAGCGGGGGCCGCACAGATACGCAGTATTTT.

The V gene is TRBV5-4, the J gene TRBJ2-7; D is perhaps TRBD1 (6 bases). The CDR3 has 15 amino acids. Per the germline V gene, CDR1 is SGHNT and CDR2 is YYREEE (reference sequence). Trimming cost V 7 bases and J 3 bases, with 20 bases left between them. The CDR3 DNA sequence: TGTGCCAGCTCCCAGGGGCGGATGCGAGGCTACGAGCAGTACTTC. It yields the protein CASSQGRMRGYEQYF.